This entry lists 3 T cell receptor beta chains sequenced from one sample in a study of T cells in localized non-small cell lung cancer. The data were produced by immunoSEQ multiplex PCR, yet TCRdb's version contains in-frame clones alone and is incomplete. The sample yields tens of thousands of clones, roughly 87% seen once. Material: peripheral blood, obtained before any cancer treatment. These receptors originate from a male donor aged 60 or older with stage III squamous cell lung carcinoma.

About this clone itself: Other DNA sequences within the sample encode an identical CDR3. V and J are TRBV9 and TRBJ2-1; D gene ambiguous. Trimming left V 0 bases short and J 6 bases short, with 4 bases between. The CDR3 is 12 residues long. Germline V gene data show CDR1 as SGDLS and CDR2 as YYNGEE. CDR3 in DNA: TGTGCCAGCAGCGTAGAGGGCAATGAGCAGTTCTTC. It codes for CASSVEGNEQFF.

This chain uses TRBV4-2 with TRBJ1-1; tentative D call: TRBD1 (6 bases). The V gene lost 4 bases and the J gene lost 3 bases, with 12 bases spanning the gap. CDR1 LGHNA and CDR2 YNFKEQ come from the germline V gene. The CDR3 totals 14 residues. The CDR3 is CASSPQGIDTEAFF. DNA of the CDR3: TGTGCCAGCAGCCCACAGGGAATAGACACTGAAGCTTTCTTT.

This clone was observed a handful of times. The CDR3 sequence is CASSLSGNQPQHF. The CDR3 nucleotides read TGTGCCAGCAGCTTATCCGGAAATCAGCCCCAGCATTTT. The chain carries TRBV7-9 and TRBJ1-5; D uncertain. The CDR3 covers 13 residues. In germline, CDR1 is SEHNR, CDR2 FQNEAQ (reference sequence). V shed 2 bases and J shed 4 bases, with 6 bases lying between them.